This entry features one T cell receptor (beta chain) sequence. It has no known antigen specificity. No qualities accompany the bases; no much larger clone lies one base away. This sample is drawn from a study of beta chain features in type 1 diabetes (dated by TCRdb to between 2017 and 2018). Some background on the complete study: Patients and healthy donors did not differ in mean age, gender distribution, total cell number or subset yield. Across all samples, about 110 million sorted cells were examined, and cell number per subset correlated strongly with RNA yield. In the study, recently diagnosed type 1 diabetes patients and matched healthy donors were compared on the TCRB repertoires of their sorted circulating CD4+ T cell subsets. Regulatory and stem cell-like memory subsets were isolated from only 8 patients and about eight healthy donors, whereas naive and central memory subsets came from all 30 or so donors.

The entire isolated RNA was reverse transcribed using the High Capacity cDNA Reverse Transcription Kit, and thus expressed TCRB transcripts were sequenced. Deep immunoSEQ sequencing was performed on naive, central memory and regulatory T cell samples, with an average of roughly 3.3 million total reads per sample. Sorted cells were lysed in RLT buffer and RNA was extracted with DNase-treated RNeasy Micro or Mini kits, depending on cell number. Each cell subset was processed on its own to prevent cross-contamination, while patient and healthy donor samples were processed together. The immunoSEQ multiplex PCR was used to amplify TCRB sequences from cDNA, generating 87-bp fragments that spanned the CDR3 region. Amplicons were sequenced on the Illumina HiSeq platform. As for the original processing: PCR bias was computationally corrected using synthetic template baselines, reads within Hamming distance 2 were collapsed, and singletons that could not be merged were discarded. Reads were aligned against IMGT to assign V, D and J genes, CDR3 length and insertions or deletions at six rearrangement sites. Within each subset, clonotype counts were normalized to sorted cell number, after which true diversity and Gini coefficients were computed with the tcR R package. The overlap coefficient, calculated on TCRB nucleotide sequences, was used to quantify repertoire sharing. TCRdb took over this immuneACCESS table, retaining in-frame rearrangements with V and J assigned. Such tables are incomplete; in checked studies, under half of the missing clones stem from an unresolved V gene, and the remainder is unexplained. V, J and clone size are those of that table, while D and trimming were read from the DNA. The sample table records around 170,000 clones; 7% to 10% of these occur just once. The ten largest make up less than 3% of the sample.

Each donor gave one peripheral blood draw, averaging roughly 0.11 L, which was collected into heparinised tubes. Using a panel that included CD45RO, CCR7, CD25, CD127, CD95 and CD27, naive, central memory, regulatory and stem cell-like memory CD4+ T cells were sorted on a BD FACSAria II. Every sorted population had a purity above 98%. PBMCs were isolated right away by Lymphoprep density gradient centrifugation and were stained directly, without culture. To minimize batch effects, samples were stained and sorted in pairs, one healthy donor with one patient per experiment. Broader findings and caveats from the paper: Because cDNA was sequenced instead of genomic DNA, highly expressing activated cells could be over-represented, though the groups showed no difference in activation or CD3 levels. Shorter templates might have been favored by PCR, but patient and control samples were amplified and corrected together, so both groups would have been affected equally by any skew. HLA sub-analyses involved small numbers of individuals, so any influence of HLA type on TCRB rearrangement remained unresolved. Naive, central memory and regulatory TCRB repertoires appeared to be more alike among patients than among healthy donors. A moderate but significant shortening of TCRB CDR3 length was observed in type 1 diabetes patients in all four CD4+ subsets. Patients with type 1 diabetes made fewer insertions and deleted more nucleotides at VDJ recombination sites, implying thymic rearrangement abnormalities.

The CDR1 and CDR2 encoded by the germline V gene are SQVTM and ANQGSEA. V gives up 7 bases and J gives up 2 bases, and the segment between their germline ends measures 13 bases. The CDR3 holds 13 amino acids from the cysteine to the phenylalanine. Only the CDR3 portion is preserved as DNA: 39 bases, with reading frame beginning at the first base. The sample taken for sequencing was central memory CD4+ T cells from blood. The TCR originated in a woman aged 18-30 years in good health. The chain couples TRBV29-1 to TRBJ2-3; D gene: possibly TRBD2, on 6 matching bases. The CDR3 is CSANRDSTDTQYF. At the DNA level, the sequence is TGCAGCGCCAACCGGGACTCCACAGATACGCAGTATTTT.